The 3 T cell receptor beta chains below were found in one sample sequenced in a study of T cells after posttransplantation cyclophosphamide. Libraries were prepared by immunoSEQ multiplex PCR; TCRdb keeps only in-frame clonotypes and omits some of them. Singletons are absent from the sample, which has under 45,000 clones. The specimen sequenced was PBMCs. The origin of the receptors is a man between 25 and 39 years old in good health and a related stem cell transplant donor.

This clone showed up many times. J is TRBJ2-4 and V is TRBV2, with 7 positions matching TRBD1. This CDR3 has 17 amino acids. The ends lost 6 bases at V and 0 bases at J; junction bases unmatched: 11. Germline V CDR1 and CDR2: SNHLY, FYNNEI. The CDR3 here is CASSDTGQLLAKNIQYF. The DNA of the CDR3 is TGTGCCAGCAGCGATACGGGACAGCTCCTAGCCAAAAACATTCAGTACTTC.

This clone came up many times. The chain combines TRBV5-1 with TRBJ1-3, with D perhaps TRBD1 (5 bases). The V end lost 0 bases, the J end lost 0 bases, and 10 bases lay between the germline ends. This CDR3 is built from 16 residues. Germline V gene lookup returns CDR1 SGHRS and CDR2 YFSETQ. The CDR3: CASSLVAGSSGNTIYF. CDR3 DNA: TGCGCCAGCAGCTTGGTGGCAGGGAGCTCTGGAAACACCATATATTTT.

This clone has ten or more counts. The chain carries TRBV6-6 and TRBJ2-2, with 7 bases fitting TRBD1. This CDR3 has 14 amino acids. Germline-derived CDR1 and CDR2 are MNHNY and SVGAGI (reference sequence). Unmatched junction bases numbered 4, after V lost 8 bases and J lost 1 base. CDR3 in DNA: TGTGCCAGCCTCAGGACAGGGAACACCGGGGAGCTGTTTTTT. Its protein is CASLRTGNTGELFF.